The T cell receptor (beta chain) described here comes from a study of blood T cell repertoires in COVID-19 (TCRdb year 2020). Study-wide context: Samples from collaborators originated in the United States, Italy and Spain and spanned both the acute and convalescent phases of COVID-19. The prospective study material was composed of cDNA or gDNA derived from T cells, B-cell-depleted T cells, or PBMCs. Subjects who had been exposed to COVID-19, were actively infected with it, or had recovered from it provided the deeply sampled blood TCRbeta repertoires that made up the dataset. The repertoires were made available in a free public database intended to serve as a resource for research on the immune response to SARS-CoV-2. Samples were obtained from the ongoing ImmuneRACE study (first 160 participants) and from 1,000 to 1,500 subjects provided by 6 global collaborators. A de-identified subject ID, COVID-19 status, age in years and sex were almost always included in the sample metadata. Where available, HLA class I and class II types were taken from metadata supplied by the sample provider and were not determined by assay-based typing. Study-level results and caveats: The quantity of clinical and demographic metadata differed by source and by participant and was supplied without curation.

The germline V gene yields SGHNT for CDR1 and YENEEA for CDR2. V is cut by 1 base and J by 7 bases, and the space between the germline ends is 6 bases. CDR3 length: 12 amino acids, cysteine to phenylalanine. This entry keeps only the CDR3 DNA: 36 bases, framed from base 1. TCRbeta CDR3 regions were amplified from genomic DNA using the immunoSEQ Assay, a bias-controlled multiplex PCR. The original methods were these. The number of nucleated cells in each sample was estimated by amplification of reference gene primers within the assay. To quantify the absolute abundance of each unique TCRbeta CDR3 rearrangement, sequence reads were collapsed and filtered. For each sample, productive Simpson clonality was calculated by taking the square root of Simpson's diversity index across productive rearrangements. TCRdb took this table from immuneACCESS and kept in-frame rearrangements with V and J called. Such tables lack part of the clones; where checked against another copy, unresolved V genes explain under half of the gap, and the rest is unexplained. V and J calls and clone size are those listed in that table; D and trimming were worked out from the DNA. This sample has around 330,000 clones in its table, and 85% of those were observed once. The ten largest clonotypes hold 1.5% to 2% of the sample.

Note on this clone: The clone's antigen remains unknown. Within one base of it there is no much larger clone, and no base qualities were kept.

In the prospective study, participants were roughly 18 to 95 years old, resided in approximately 25 geographic areas of the United States, and were enrolled through a virtual design. In the prospective study, participants were assigned to cohorts based on the clinical history participants reported in a screening survey and a study questionnaire. A participant counted as exposed if, within 2 weeks of entering the study, that participant had been in contact with someone who had a PCR-confirmed or clinician-diagnosed COVID-19 case. Each participant in the prospective study had whole blood, serum and a nasopharyngeal or oropharyngeal swab collected by mobile phlebotomists. Additional blood draws and questionnaires over an approximately two-month period could optionally be provided by prospective study participants. Before DNA extraction, prospective study blood samples were shipped either frozen or at room temperature.

This sequence originates from a woman in her 30s who had been exposed to COVID-19. The sequenced sample was PBMCs or T cells enriched from blood (not recorded which). The rearrangement joined TRBV11-3 to TRBJ2-3, with an unclear D gene assignment. DNA sequence: TGTGCCAGCAGCTTAGTCGAGAATACGCAGTATTTT. Its protein reads: CASSLVENTQYF.